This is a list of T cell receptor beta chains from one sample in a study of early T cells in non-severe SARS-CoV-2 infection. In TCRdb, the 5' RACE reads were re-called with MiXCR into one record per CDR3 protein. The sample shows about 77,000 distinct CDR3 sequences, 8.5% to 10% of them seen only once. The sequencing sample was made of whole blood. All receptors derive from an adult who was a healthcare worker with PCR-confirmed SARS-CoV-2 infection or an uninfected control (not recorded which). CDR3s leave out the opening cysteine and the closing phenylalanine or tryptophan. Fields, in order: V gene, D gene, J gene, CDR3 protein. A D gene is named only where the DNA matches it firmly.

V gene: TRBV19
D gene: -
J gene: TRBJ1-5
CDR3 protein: ASSSYRTNQPQH

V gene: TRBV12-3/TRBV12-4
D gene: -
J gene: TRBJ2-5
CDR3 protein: ASSLITQETQY

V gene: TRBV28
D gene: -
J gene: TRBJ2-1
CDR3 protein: ASRDPNSGVSSYNEQF

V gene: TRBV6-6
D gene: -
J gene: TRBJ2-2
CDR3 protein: ASRNGANTGELF

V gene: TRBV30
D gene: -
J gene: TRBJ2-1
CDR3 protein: AWDERDHHNVQF

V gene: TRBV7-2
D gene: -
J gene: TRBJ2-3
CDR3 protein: ASSLARGSTDTQY

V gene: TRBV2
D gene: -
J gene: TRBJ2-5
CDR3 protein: ASDLTGLQETQY

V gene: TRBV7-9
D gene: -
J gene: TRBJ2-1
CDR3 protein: ASSLRSPRLTYNEQF

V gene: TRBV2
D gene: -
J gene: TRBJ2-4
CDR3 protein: ASKTAKLAKNIQY

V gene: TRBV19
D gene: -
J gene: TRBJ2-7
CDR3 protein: ASSPRTLTNEQY

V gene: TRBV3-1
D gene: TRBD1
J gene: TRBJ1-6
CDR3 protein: ASSAFIGTGTANSPLH

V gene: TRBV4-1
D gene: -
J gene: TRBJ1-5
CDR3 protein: ASSQAVEGVANQPQH

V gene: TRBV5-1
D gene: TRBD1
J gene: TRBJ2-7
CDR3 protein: ASSPRQGVHEQY

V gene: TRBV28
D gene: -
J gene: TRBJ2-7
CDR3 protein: ASSETGTNEQY

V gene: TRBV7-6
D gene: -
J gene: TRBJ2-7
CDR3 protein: ASSLGGVHSYEQY

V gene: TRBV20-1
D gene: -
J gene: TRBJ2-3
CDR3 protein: SASVGGNTDTQY

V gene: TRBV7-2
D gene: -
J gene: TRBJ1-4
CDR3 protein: ASSPNRNEKLF

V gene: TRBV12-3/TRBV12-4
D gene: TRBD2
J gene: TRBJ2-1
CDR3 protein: ASSYFSGTQQSLRQF

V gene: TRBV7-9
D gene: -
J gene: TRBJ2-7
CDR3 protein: ASSLDGSGEQY

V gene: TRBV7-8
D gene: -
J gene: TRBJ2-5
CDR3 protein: ASSLGRILQTQETQY

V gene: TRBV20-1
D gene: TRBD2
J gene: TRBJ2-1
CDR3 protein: SASRTSPSDHVNEQF

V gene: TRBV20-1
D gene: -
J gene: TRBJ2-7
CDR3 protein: GATPGRLNEQY

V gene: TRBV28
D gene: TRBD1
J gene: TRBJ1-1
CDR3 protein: ASTRGTGAEAF

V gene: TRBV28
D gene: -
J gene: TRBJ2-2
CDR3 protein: ASSLTGGESGELF

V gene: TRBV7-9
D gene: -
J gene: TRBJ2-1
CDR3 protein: ASSPGAGTYNEQF

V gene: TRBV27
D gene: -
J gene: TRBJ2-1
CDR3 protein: ASRGVWDNEQF

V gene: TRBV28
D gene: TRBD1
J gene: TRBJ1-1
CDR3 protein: ASTGGTEAF

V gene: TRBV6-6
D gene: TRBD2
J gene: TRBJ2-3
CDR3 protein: ASRTSGSSADTQY

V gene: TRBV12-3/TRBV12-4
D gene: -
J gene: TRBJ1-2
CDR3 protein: ASKSKAGRRINYGYT

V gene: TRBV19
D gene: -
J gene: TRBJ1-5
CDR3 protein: ASRFWGNQPQH

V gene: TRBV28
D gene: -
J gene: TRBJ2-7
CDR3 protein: ASSFLDGSYEQY

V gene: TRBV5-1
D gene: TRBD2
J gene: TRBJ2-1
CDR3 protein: ASSPGTSGSNPGNEQF

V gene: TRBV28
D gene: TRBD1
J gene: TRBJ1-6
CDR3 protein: ASSLMGQGKRTLH

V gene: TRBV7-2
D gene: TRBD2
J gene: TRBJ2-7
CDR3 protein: ASSLSGTGGREQY